The present T cell receptor (beta chain) was sequenced within a study of CD8+CD57+ T cells in acquired aplastic anemia. Points from the study as a whole: Some 28 CD8+ CDR3 sequences occurred in both the patients and the controls.

The patients chosen for sequencing had shown expansion of CD8+CD57+ cells (detected by flow cytometry). As a group, the patients uniformly had severe acquired aplastic anemia. This clonotype was recorded at least ten times. Its antigen remains unidentified. Germline V CDR1 and CDR2: SGHTA, FQGNSA. V gave up 0 bases and J gave up 4 bases, with 7 bases separating them. CDR3 size: 14 residues. TCR beta VDJ and CDR3 profiles were obtained from a genomic DNA template. From the reads, TCRdb called clonotypes with MiXCR, one entry per CDR3 protein. The table has a few hundred thousand distinct CDR3 sequences, around 49% seen once.

The clonotype originates from a human donor with aplastic anemia. The sample was sorted CD4+, CD8+, or CD8+CD57+ T cells (not recorded which) from PBMCs. The rearrangement joins TRBV7-2 to TRBJ2-1, with D perhaps matching TRBD1 or TRBD2 (5 bases each). CDR3 residues: CASSLAGVYNEQFF. CDR3 nucleotide sequence: TGTGCCAGCAGCTTAGCGGGGGTGTACAATGAGCAGTTCTTC. Full variable domain (outside the CDR3, taken from reference TRBV7-2 and TRBJ2-1): GAGVSQSPSNKVTEKGKDVELRCDPISGHTALYWYRQSLGQGLEFLIYFQGNSAPDKSGLPSDRFSAERTGGSVSTLTIQRTQQEDSAVYLCASSLAGVYNEQFFGPGTRLTVL.